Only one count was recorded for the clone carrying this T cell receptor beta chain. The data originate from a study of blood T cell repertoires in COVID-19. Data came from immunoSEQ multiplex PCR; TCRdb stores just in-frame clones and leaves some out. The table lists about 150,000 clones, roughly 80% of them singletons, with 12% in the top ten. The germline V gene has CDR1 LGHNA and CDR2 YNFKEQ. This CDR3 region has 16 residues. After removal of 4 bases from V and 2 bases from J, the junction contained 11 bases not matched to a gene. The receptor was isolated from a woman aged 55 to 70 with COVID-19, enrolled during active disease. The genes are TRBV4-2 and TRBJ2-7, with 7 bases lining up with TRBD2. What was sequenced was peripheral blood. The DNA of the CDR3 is TGTGCCAGCAGCCCGGTTGGGACTAACCAAGCCTACGAGCAGTACTTC. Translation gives CASSPVGTNQAYEQYF.